This T cell receptor (beta chain) was sequenced in a study of cytotoxic CD8 clonotypes in ibrutinib-treated CLL. At the level of the study: Mean productive templates were approximately 240,000; mean productive rearrangements were approximately 94,000.

Profiled with immunoSEQ multiplex PCR; TCRdb holds only in-frame clones, not every one. Of 160,000 or so clones in the sample, 81% were seen once. With V trimmed by 5 bases and J by 3 bases, 11 bases remained unmatched. CDR1 and CDR2 from the germline V gene are SGHAT and FQDESV (reference sequence). The CDR3 is made up of 17 amino acids. Sequencing used PBMCs, obtained after 12 months of ibrutinib treatment. The TCR comes from a human donor with chronic lymphocytic leukemia. The chain links TRBV11-1 to TRBJ2-3; 10 bases are a match to TRBD1. The CDR3 region has the DNA TGTGCCAGCAGCGATACAGACGGGACAGGGGTAACAGATACGCAGTATTTT. Protein product: CASSDTDGTGVTDTQYF.